Listed here are 18 T cell receptor beta chains from one sample, sequenced in a study of cytomegalovirus exposure and HLA in healthy donors. Vbeta (60) and Jbeta (13) primers were used in the PCR. The method was immunoSEQ multiplex PCR; TCRdb's version includes in-frame clones alone and lacks a portion of them. The sample carries roughly 150,000 clones, over 75% recorded once. The specimen sequenced was PBMCs. These receptors originate from a male donor in good health and CMV-seronegative.

The chain employs TRBV6-1 and TRBJ1-3, with TRBD1 as a possible D gene (6 bases). The length of the CDR3 is 14 residues. CDR1 and CDR2 (germline): MNHNS, SASEGT. V lost 7 bases, J lost 0 bases, and 10 bases lay in between. CDR3 sequence reads: CASTRGGSGNTIYF. CDR3 sequence (DNA): TGTGCCAGCACCCGAGGGGGCTCTGGAAACACCATATATTTT.

J is TRBJ1-1 and V is TRBV7-9; a possible D gene is TRBD1 (5 bases). Trimming left V 0 bases short and J 5 bases short, with 10 bases between. CDR3 length equals 14 residues. Per the germline V gene, CDR1 is SEHNR and CDR2 is FQNEAQ (reference sequence). The CDR3 nucleotides are TGTGCCAGCAGCTTAGCGACAGATACTACTGAAGCTTTCTTT. Protein product: CASSLATDTTEAFF. Using reference TRBV7-9 and TRBJ1-1 for the parts outside the CDR3, the full variable domain is DTGVSQNPRHKITKRGQNVTFRCDPISEHNRLYWYRQTLGQGPEFLTYFQNEAQLEKSRLLSDRFSAERPKGSFSTLEIQRTEQGDSAMYLCASSLATDTTEAFFGQGTRLTVV.

The CDR3 reads CASSVIDDFYNEQFF. CDR3 DNA: TGTGCCAGCAGTGTCATTGATGACTTCTACAATGAGCAGTTCTTC. The rearrangement links TRBV9 to TRBJ2-1, with D hard to call. From germline, CDR1 is SGDLS and CDR2 YYNGEE. V was cut by 5 bases and J by 3 bases, with 15 bases left in between. The CDR3 covers 15 residues.

This clone has a single count. The chain employs TRBV7-2 and TRBJ2-7; 8 nucleotides line up with TRBD2. The CDR3 sequence is 15 residues long. The trim removed 5 bases at V and 0 bases at J, leaving 6 bases unmatched. The germline V gene encodes CDR1 SGHTA and CDR2 FQGNSA. Here the CDR3 DNA reads TGTGCCAGCAGCGAAACTAGCGGAGCCTCCTACGAGCAGTACTTC. Protein sequence: CASSETSGASYEQYF. Combining the CDR3 with reference TRBV7-2 and TRBJ2-7 gives the whole variable domain GAGVSQSPSNKVTEKGKDVELRCDPISGHTALYWYRQSLGQGLEFLIYFQGNSAPDKSGLPSDRFSAERTGGSVSTLTIQRTQQEDSAVYLCASSETSGASYEQYFGPGTRLTVT.

In this sample, this clone turned up once. This rearrangement joins TRBV18 to TRBJ1-1; tentatively, D is TRBD1 (6 bases). The germline gives CDR1 KGHSH, CDR2 LQKENI. This CDR3 region has 16 residues. Trimming pared 6 bases from V and 10 bases from J, leaving 27 bases between. CDR3 residues: CASSSSSMTGFLVAFF. The CDR3 region has the DNA TGTGCCAGCTCCTCCTCGTCAATGACAGGTTTTCTTGTAGCTTTCTTT.

This rearrangement joins TRBV5-1 to TRBJ2-7, with TRBD2 matching 13 bases. Germline trimming cut 3 bases from V and 6 bases from J; bases unmatched to any gene: 3. Germline loops: CDR1 SGHRS, CDR2 YFSETQ. The CDR3 runs 14 residues. CDR3 DNA: TGCGCCAGCAGCTGGACTAGCGGGAGCCGCGAGCAGTACTTC. It codes for CASSWTSGSREQYF.

The chain links TRBV15 to TRBJ1-2; D is ambiguous. V was pared by 0 bases and J by 6 bases, with 11 bases between. Germline CDR1 and CDR2: LNHNV and YYDKDF (reference sequence). CDR3 length: 14 amino acids. CDR3 nucleotides: TGTGCCACCAGCAGAGATATGGAGTCTGATGGCTACACCTTC. Translated, it gives CATSRDMESDGYTF.

This chain links TRBV19 with TRBJ2-3; 11 bases align to TRBD2. CDR3 length equals 16 residues. The V gene end was trimmed by 9 bases and the J gene end by 7 bases; junction bases not matched to a gene: 15. Per germline, CDR1 LNHDA and CDR2 SQIVND (reference sequence). The CDR3 DNA is TGTGCCAGCAAAACAGGTAGCGGGAGGGCCCTAAATACGCAGTATTTT. This gives the protein CASKTGSGRALNTQYF.

The rearrangement joins TRBV19 to TRBJ2-7; 10 bases are shared with TRBD1. The CDR3 loop spans 13 amino acids. Unmatched junction bases numbered 4, after V lost 7 bases and J lost 4 bases. Germline CDR1 is LNHDA and CDR2 is SQIVND (reference sequence). This chain's CDR3 is CASTGTGVYEQYF. Here the CDR3 DNA reads TGTGCCAGTACCGGGACAGGGGTATACGAGCAGTACTTC.

The gene calls are TRBV6-6 and TRBJ1-3, with D unresolved. The CDR3 is 15 residues long. Germline V gene lookup returns CDR1 MNHNY and CDR2 SVGAGI (reference sequence). Trimming took off 0 bases at V and 0 bases at J, with 6 bases between the two ends. This CDR3 is CASSYSTGSGNTIYF. Here the CDR3 DNA reads TGTGCCAGCAGTTACTCGACGGGCTCTGGAAACACCATATATTTT.

This clone appeared a few times. The rearrangement uses TRBV5-6 and TRBJ2-1, with TRBD2 identical over 7 bases. Germline CDR1 SGHDT, CDR2 YYEEEE. The CDR3 contains 14 residues. Trimming took 5 bases from V and 10 from J; bases not matched to a gene: 12. This CDR3 is CASSPGGTRGEQFF. In DNA, the CDR3 is TGTGCCAGCAGTCCTGGGGGGACGCGGGGGGAGCAGTTCTTC.

V gene TRBV5-6 combines with J gene TRBJ1-2; 7 nucleotides agree with TRBD1. CDR1 and CDR2 from the germline V gene are SGHDT and YYEEEE. J lost 4 bases, V lost 3 bases, and 12 bases had no gene match. This CDR3 has 16 residues. CDR3 protein: CASSSERRDSLYGYTF. The CDR3 region has the DNA TGTGCCAGCAGCTCGGAAAGACGGGACAGCCTCTATGGCTACACCTTC. The entire variable domain, with the rest obtained from reference TRBV5-6 and TRBJ1-2, is as follows: DAGVTQSPTHLIKTRGQQVTLRCSPKSGHDTVSWYQQALGQGPQFIFQYYEEEERQRGNFPDRFSGHQFPNYSSELNVNALLLGDSALYLCASSSERRDSLYGYTFGSGTRLTVV.

The chain has TRBV11-3 and TRBJ2-7; 9 positions agree with TRBD1. J gave up 5 bases and V 4 bases, and 9 bases lay outside the gene matches. The CDR3 consists of 15 residues. Germline values: CDR1 SGHNT, CDR2 YENEEA. CDR3 loop: CASSWALQGAHEQYF. CDR3 bases: TGTGCCAGCAGCTGGGCCTTACAGGGGGCCCACGAGCAGTACTTC.

This clone has only a few counts. This chain uses TRBV5-6 with TRBJ1-5, with 7 bases identical to TRBD1. Trimming removed 5 bases from V and 7 bases from J; junction bases left unmatched: 6. Germline-derived CDR1 and CDR2 are SGHDT and YYEEEE. The CDR3 has 13 amino acids. The CDR3 sequence is CASRYTGVQPQHF. The DNA for the CDR3 is TGTGCCAGCAGATACACAGGGGTACAGCCCCAGCATTTT.

The rearrangement links TRBV4-3 to TRBJ2-7; 7 bases match TRBD2. The V segment lost 4 bases and the J segment 2 bases; nucleotides outside the gene matches: 5. Germline assignment: CDR1 LGHNA and CDR2 YSLEER. There are 14 residues in the CDR3. The CDR3 nucleotides are TGCGCCAGCAGCCCCTCCCGGGGGGCCTACGAGCAGTACTTC. Translation: CASSPSRGAYEQYF.

The V call is TRBV7-9, the J call TRBJ2-7; unclear D gene. The CDR3 contains 14 residues. CDR1 and CDR2 (germline): SEHNR, FQNEAQ (reference sequence). Trimming removed 3 bases from V and 5 bases from J, with 14 bases in between. This CDR3 reads CASSLLPDSHEQYF. The CDR3, as DNA: TGTGCCAGCAGCTTGTTACCAGATTCGCACGAGCAGTACTTC.

This chain joins TRBV7-2 and TRBJ1-2; 8 nucleotides line up with TRBD1. Germline CDR1 SGHTA, CDR2 FQGNSA. The CDR3 sequence is 15 residues long. V was pared by 1 base and J by 4 bases, with 5 bases of the junction left unmatched. CDR3 region: CASSLEAGGGYGYTF. The CDR3 coding sequence is TGTGCCAGCAGCTTAGAGGCAGGGGGCGGCTATGGCTACACCTTC.

The V gene is TRBV28, the J gene TRBJ1-3; the D gene is possibly TRBD1 (6 bases). Germline values: CDR1 MDHEN, CDR2 SYDVKM. Trimming left V 5 bases short and J 2 bases short, with 16 bases between. The CDR3 is made up of 16 amino acids. CDR3 sequence: CASSPPTGFAGNTIYF. The CDR3 region has the DNA TGTGCCAGCAGTCCGCCTACAGGGTTTGCTGGAAACACCATATATTTT.